These 31 T cell receptor beta chains originate from one sample sequenced in a study of T cells after posttransplantation cyclophosphamide. Data came from immunoSEQ multiplex PCR; TCRdb stores just in-frame clones and leaves some out. Among 15,000 to 20,000 clones, about nine tenths were seen once, and the ten largest hold about 4%. Controls had myeloablative marrow grafts with methotrexate and calcineurin inhibitor, sampled at 1 year. Specimen: PBMCs, collected after an allogeneic stem cell transplant with a calcineurin inhibitor and methotrexate. These receptors originate from a male patient in his 50s who received an allogeneic stem cell transplant from an unrelated donor, was CMV-positive, and had chronic GVHD only. Some T cells may originate from the graft donor.

The chain has TRBV10-3 and TRBJ2-5; D is uncertain. The CDR3 covers 12 residues. V was shortened by 3 bases and J by 2 bases, with 4 bases between the two germline ends. Germline CDR1 reads ENHRY; CDR2 reads SYGVKD. In DNA form, the CDR3 reads TGTGCCATCAGTGAAACTCAAGAGACCCAGTACTTC. Translation: CAISETQETQYF.

This chain links TRBV7-2 with TRBJ1-4; TRBD1 is a possible D gene (5 bases). Trimming removed 5 bases at V and 8 bases at J, with 18 bases between. The CDR3 runs 15 residues. CDR1 is SGHTA, CDR2 FQGNSA, per germline. Here the CDR3 reads CASSGGLKRGEKLFF. Here the CDR3 DNA reads TGTGCCAGCAGCGGGGGACTTAAACGGGGAGAAAAACTGTTTTTT.

The chain employs TRBV9 and TRBJ2-3, with D tentatively TRBD2 (7 bases). Trimming pared 0 bases from V and 4 bases from J, leaving 12 bases between. Germline CDR1 SGDLS, CDR2 YYNGEE. The CDR3 sequence is 15 residues long. This CDR3 reads CASSVEGGGPDTQYF. CDR3 nucleotide sequence: TGTGCCAGCAGCGTAGAGGGGGGGGGCCCAGATACGCAGTATTTT. The full variable domain, its missing parts supplied by reference TRBV9 and TRBJ2-3, is DSGVTQTPKHLITATGQRVTLRCSPRSGDLSVYWYQQSLDQGLQFLIQYYNGEERAKGNILERFSAQQFPDLHSELNLSSLELGDSALYFCASSVEGGGPDTQYFGPGTRLTVL.

This clone has only a few counts. The chain combines TRBV7-9 with TRBJ1-3; tentative D call: TRBD1 (5 bases). CDR1 SEHNR and CDR2 FQNEAQ come from the germline V gene (reference sequence). Deletions cut 6 bases from V and 2 bases from J, with 14 bases between. This CDR3 is built from 15 residues. CDR3 residues: CASRRTGLPGNTIYF. CDR3 in DNA: TGTGCCAGCAGGAGGACGGGACTCCCTGGAAACACCATATATTTT.

The gene calls are TRBV6-6 and TRBJ1-4; the match to TRBD1 covers 12 bases. This CDR3 has 16 amino acids. Trimming at V came to 1 base and at J to 8 bases, leaving 5 bases not matched to a gene. The germline gives CDR1 MNHNY, CDR2 SVGAGI (reference sequence). For the CDR3, the DNA is TGTGCCAGCAGTTACTTGGGGACAGGGGGCGGGGAAAAACTGTTTTTT. It codes for CASSYLGTGGGEKLFF.

The chain employs TRBV18 and TRBJ2-2; possibly TRBD1 for D (6 bases). This CDR3 comprises 16 residues. The germline CDR1 and CDR2 sequences are KGHSH and LQKENI. Trimming removed 3 bases from V and 2 bases from J, with 13 bases in between. The CDR3 DNA sequence: TGTGCCAGCTCACCGTCGGACAGCTATAACACCGGGGAGCTGTTTTTT. It encodes CASSPSDSYNTGELFF.

V gene TRBV5-1 combines with J gene TRBJ1-6, with D unresolved. This CDR3 is built from 13 residues. Trimming took off 4 bases at V and 10 bases at J, with 12 bases between the two ends. The germline V gene has CDR1 SGHRS and CDR2 YFSETQ. The CDR3 is CASSRNTGSPLHF. The CDR3 DNA sequence: TGCGCCAGCAGCCGCAACACCGGGTCACCCCTCCACTTT.

The chain carries TRBV27 and TRBJ2-3; tentative D call: TRBD2 (5 bases). The CDR3 totals 15 residues. The V and J ends lost 2 bases and 0 bases respectively, with 9 bases between them. Germline V CDR1 and CDR2: MNHEY, SMNVEV (reference sequence). The chain's CDR3 is CASSLGTGSTDTQYF. CDR3 DNA: TGTGCCAGCAGTTTAGGAACGGGAAGCACAGATACGCAGTATTTT.

This rearrangement joins TRBV19 to TRBJ2-7, with TRBD2 as a possible D gene (6 bases). V shed 10 bases and J shed 2 bases, with 15 bases lying between them. Germline values: CDR1 LNHDA, CDR2 SQIVND (reference sequence). This CDR3 has 13 amino acids. This CDR3 reads CATLDGGAYEQYF. CDR3 nucleotide sequence: TGTGCCACCCTGGACGGGGGAGCCTACGAGCAGTACTTC.

The chain joins TRBV7-2 to TRBJ1-2, with D perhaps matching TRBD1 (5 bases). V lost 5 bases and J lost 4, with 14 bases in between. The CDR3 length is 14 residues. CDR1 and CDR2 (germline): SGHTA, FQGNSA. The chain's CDR3 is CASSQVMGLYGYTF. CDR3 bases: TGTGCCAGCAGCCAGGTTATGGGACTCTATGGCTACACCTTC.

The chain combines TRBV2 with TRBJ2-7; 8 bases match TRBD2. The CDR3 is 15 residues long. The germline V gene encodes CDR1 SNHLY and CDR2 FYNNEI. Trimming removed 3 bases from V and 0 bases from J; junction bases left unmatched: 4. DNA for the CDR3: TGTGCCAGCAGTGATGTAGCGGGGAACTCCTACGAGCAGTACTTC. It translates to CASSDVAGNSYEQYF.

The chain couples TRBV28 to TRBJ1-5; a weak D match, TRBD1 (6 bases). CDR1 is MDHEN and CDR2 is SYDVKM in the germline V gene. CDR3 length: 16 amino acids. The V end was cut by 6 bases, the J end by 5 bases, with 20 bases between. The CDR3 is CASSPRSPHRDQPQHF. In DNA form, the CDR3 reads TGTGCCAGCAGCCCCCGGAGTCCCCACAGGGATCAGCCCCAGCATTTT.

The gene calls are TRBV2 and TRBJ1-6; 10 nucleotides agree with TRBD1. CDR1 SNHLY and CDR2 FYNNEI come from the germline V gene. V was clipped by 4 bases and J by 7 bases; unmatched bases: 4. There are 15 residues in the CDR3. CDR3 bases: TGTGCCAGCAGTGGACAGGGGGCATTCAATTCACCCCTCCACTTT. Translated, it gives CASSGQGAFNSPLHF. The full variable domain, in which reference TRBV2 and TRBJ1-6 provide the parts outside the CDR3, is EPEVTQTPSHQVTQMGQEVILRCVPISNHLYFYWYRQILGQKVEFLVSFYNNEISEKSEIFDDQFSVERPDGSNFTLKIRSTKLEDSAMYFCASSGQGAFNSPLHFGNGTRLTVT.

The gene calls are TRBV7-6 and TRBJ2-1; D unclear. V lost 5 bases and J 9 bases, leaving 23 bases between the germline ends. Germline V gene sequence: CDR1 SGHVS, CDR2 FNYEAQ. The CDR3 is 16 amino acids. The CDR3 bases are TGTGCCAGCAGCACACTGAAACCGACGGGTGGTGGTGAGCAGTTCTTC. Translated, it gives CASSTLKPTGGGEQFF.

The chain uses TRBV19 and TRBJ1-3; no definite D call. CDR3 length: 15 amino acids. The V and J ends lost 6 bases and 0 bases respectively, with 12 bases between them. Germline values: CDR1 LNHDA, CDR2 SQIVND (reference sequence). CDR3 sequence (DNA): TGTGCCAGTAGGTTGCTGGGCGTCTCTGGAAACACCATATATTTT. Amino acids: CASRLLGVSGNTIYF.

In this sample, this clone turned up a few times. The chain uses TRBV7-8 and TRBJ1-1; the D is unclear. This CDR3 has 13 residues. V shed 5 bases and J shed 4 bases, with 11 bases lying between them. Germline lookup yields CDR1 SGHVS and CDR2 FQNEAQ. The CDR3, as DNA: TGTGCCAGCAGCCAGGCAGTCAGCACTGAAGCTTTCTTT. Amino acids: CASSQAVSTEAFF.

This chain joins TRBV25-1 and TRBJ2-7; 8 bases are shared with TRBD1. The V segment lost 2 bases and the J segment 2 bases; nucleotides outside the gene matches: 2. Germline CDR1 is MGHDK and CDR2 is SYGVNS. This CDR3 region has 14 residues. DNA of the CDR3: TGTGCCAGCAGTGAAGGGACAGGAGCCTACGAGCAGTACTTC. This codes for CASSEGTGAYEQYF.

The chain has TRBV7-6 and TRBJ2-7; 7 bases map to TRBD1. V gave up 2 bases and J gave up 2 bases; unmatched junction bases: 0. The CDR3 loop spans 13 amino acids. Per germline, CDR1 SGHVS and CDR2 FNYEAQ. CDR3 sequence reads: CASSLQGAYEQYF. The CDR3 nucleotides are TGTGCCAGCAGCTTACAGGGGGCCTACGAGCAGTACTTC.

This chain connects TRBV10-3 to TRBJ2-3; TRBD1 aligns across 8 bases. In germline, CDR1 is ENHRY, CDR2 SYGVKD. CDR3 length: 15 amino acids. Trimming at V came to 9 bases and at J to 1 base, leaving 9 bases not matched to a gene. The CDR3 DNA is TGTGCCATGGGTGGCGGGACAGGCGGCACAGATACGCAGTATTTT. It specifies CAMGGGTGGTDTQYF.

The chain combines TRBV11-2 with TRBJ2-2; no clear D gene. CDR1 SGHAT and CDR2 FQNNGV come from the germline V gene. The length of the CDR3 is 16 residues. Trimming cost V 1 base and J 0 bases, with 9 bases left between them. CDR3 loop: CASSLVPSSNTGELFF. The CDR3 DNA reads as TGTGCCAGCAGCTTAGTCCCCTCTTCGAACACCGGGGAGCTGTTTTTT. The complete variable domain, with remaining parts taken from reference TRBV11-2 and TRBJ2-2, reads EAGVAQSPRYKIIEKRQSVAFWCNPISGHATLYWYQQILGQGPKLLIQFQNNGVVDDSQLPKDRFSAERLKGVDSTLKIQPAKLEDSAVYLCASSLVPSSNTGELFFGEGSRLTVL.

The chain carries TRBV5-8 and TRBJ1-2; 8 nucleotides match TRBD1. J gave up 5 bases and V 5 bases, and 11 bases lay outside the gene matches. This CDR3 has 15 amino acids. CDR1 SGHTS and CDR2 YDEGEE come from the germline V gene. CDR3: CASRRQGAVAYGYTF. DNA for the CDR3: TGTGCCAGCAGAAGGCAGGGGGCGGTTGCATATGGCTACACCTTC.

This rearrangement joins TRBV5-6 to TRBJ2-7; D not resolved. This CDR3 has 14 amino acids. V gave up 0 bases and J gave up 3 bases, with 10 bases separating them. In germline, CDR1 is SGHDT, CDR2 YYEEEE. CDR3 protein: CASSLGRLNYEQYF. The DNA for the CDR3 is TGTGCCAGCAGCTTGGGCAGGCTTAACTACGAGCAGTACTTC.

The chain recombines TRBV19 with TRBJ2-1; D may be TRBD2 (5 bases). The CDR3 runs to 15 residues. Trimming shortened V by 4 bases and J by 2 bases, and 12 bases separated the two germline ends. Germline loops: CDR1 LNHDA, CDR2 SQIVND (reference sequence). The CDR3 DNA is TGTGCCAGTAGTAGTGATTCCGGGGCCTACAATGAGCAGTTCTTC. The encoded protein is CASSSDSGAYNEQFF.

V gene TRBV6-6 combines with J gene TRBJ1-2, with TRBD1 as a possible D gene (5 bases). Germline CDR1 reads MNHNY; CDR2 reads SVGAGI (reference sequence). The CDR3 has 16 residues. With 5 bases removed from V and 5 bases from J, the gap between germline ends came to 21 bases. The chain's CDR3 is CASSGGGTRGVYGYTF. CDR3 nucleotides: TGTGCCAGCAGTGGCGGAGGGACGCGGGGGGTTTATGGCTACACCTTC.

The chain uses TRBV11-3 and TRBJ2-2, with no clear D. The CDR3 has 14 residues. Trimming took off 2 bases at V and 4 bases at J, with 8 bases between the two ends. Looked up from germline, CDR1 is SGHNT and CDR2 is YENEEA. The CDR3 bases are TGTGCCAGCAGCTTACTCTACTCCACCGGGGAGCTGTTTTTT. As protein: CASSLLYSTGELFF. Supplemented by reference TRBV11-3 and TRBJ2-2, the full variable domain reads EAGVVQSPRYKIIEKKQPVAFWCNPISGHNTLYWYLQNLGQGPELLIRYENEEAVDDSQLPKDRFSAERLKGVDSTLKIQPAELGDSAVYLCASSLLYSTGELFFGEGSRLTVL.

The genes are TRBV11-2 and TRBJ2-7; D is unclear. This CDR3 has 15 amino acids. Trimming took 1 base from V and 0 from J, leaving 10 bases between them. The germline V gene has CDR1 SGHAT and CDR2 FQNNGV. Here the CDR3 DNA reads TGTGCCAGCAGCTTAGGAGCCGGGTCCTCCTACGAGCAGTACTTC. Translating gives CASSLGAGSSYEQYF.

The chain is built from TRBV28 and TRBJ2-1; D not resolved. CDR1 is MDHEN and CDR2 is SYDVKM in the germline V gene. V was clipped by 1 base and J by 6 bases, with 10 bases between them. The CDR3 totals 14 residues. Written as DNA, the CDR3 is TGTGCCAGCAGTTTATTAGGCAGGTTCAATGAGCAGTTCTTC. It yields the protein CASSLLGRFNEQFF.

The chain joins TRBV9 to TRBJ1-2; tentatively, D is TRBD1 (6 bases). The CDR3 runs to 14 residues. V was pared by 5 bases and J by 4 bases, with 15 bases between. Looked up from germline, CDR1 is SGDLS and CDR2 is YYNGEE. The CDR3 region has the DNA TGTGCCAGCAGTCCAGGGGACCACTCCTATGGCTACACCTTC. As protein: CASSPGDHSYGYTF.

The chain recombines TRBV27 with TRBJ2-1; TRBD2 might be the D (6 bases). Germline V gene data show CDR1 as MNHEY and CDR2 as SMNVEV (reference sequence). The CDR3 loop spans 13 amino acids. Trimming pared 3 bases from V and 9 bases from J, leaving 12 bases between. For the CDR3, the DNA is TGTGCCAGCAGTTTGGGTGAGGAGGGTGAGCAGTTCTTC. Translation: CASSLGEEGEQFF.

The rearrangement uses TRBV5-1 and TRBJ2-1, with 14 bases lining up with TRBD2. Germline trimming cut 4 bases from V and 6 bases from J; bases unmatched to any gene: 3. This CDR3 has 15 amino acids. From germline, CDR1 is SGHRS and CDR2 YFSETQ. The CDR3, as DNA: TGCGCCAGCAGCGCGGGACTAGCGGGAGCCAATGAGCAGTTCTTC. Protein product: CASSAGLAGANEQFF.

This chain uses TRBV7-9 with TRBJ2-3; a weak D match, TRBD1 (5 bases). The CDR3 is 16 residues long. The V and J ends lost 2 bases and 3 bases respectively, with 15 bases between them. CDR1 and CDR2 (germline): SEHNR, FQNEAQ (reference sequence). The CDR3 nucleotides are TGTGCCAGCAGCTTACCCCCCACAGGCGGAACAGATACGCAGTATTTT. It is translated as CASSLPPTGGTDTQYF.